This TCR beta chain was captured in a study of identical twins. From the 5' RACE reads, TCRdb called clonotypes with MiXCR, one entry per CDR3 protein. Of 700,000 or so distinct CDR3 sequences in the sample, 20% to 25% were seen once. CDR3 length: 13 amino acids. As regards this clonotype: An end of the junction does not agree with germline; a read error may underlie this.

This sample was also put to use in a study of T cells expressing NK-cell markers.

This receptor was taken from a woman aged 18 to 35 in good health. The V call is TRBV12-3 or TRBV12-4, the J call TRBJ1-1; the D gene is possibly TRBD1 (5 bases). Source material: PBMCs. CDR3 in amino acids: CASSQGTNAEAFF. The CDR3 coding sequence is TGTGCCAGCAGTCAGGGTACGAACGCTGAAGCTTTCTTT.